The TCR beta chain under discussion was sequenced for a study of control samples from healthy donors and cancer patients. Germline V lookup: CDR1 SGHRS, CDR2 YFSETQ. V dropped 3 bases and J dropped 9; count of bases not matched to a gene: 7. This CDR3 has 15 amino acids. Repertoires were generated with immunoSEQ multiplex PCR, while TCRdb's copy carries only in-frame clones and drops some. The sample has 350,000 to 450,000 clones, 75% to 95% seen once; the top ten hold around 6.4%. This clone has only one observation. What was sequenced was PBMCs. The rearrangement uses TRBV5-1 and TRBJ1-4; TRBD1 agrees at 11 bases. The source is a man aged 40-49 years with head and neck cancer. The CDR3 region is CASSSRTGGGQKLFF. Written as DNA, the CDR3 is TGCGCCAGCAGCTCCCGGACAGGGGGCGGTCAAAAACTGTTTTTT.